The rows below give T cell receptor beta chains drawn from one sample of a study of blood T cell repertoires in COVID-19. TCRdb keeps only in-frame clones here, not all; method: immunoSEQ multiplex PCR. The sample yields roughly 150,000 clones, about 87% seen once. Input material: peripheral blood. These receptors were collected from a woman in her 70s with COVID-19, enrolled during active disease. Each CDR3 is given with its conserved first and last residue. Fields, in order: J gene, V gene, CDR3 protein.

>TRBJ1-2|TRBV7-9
CASSLSGEAYGYTF
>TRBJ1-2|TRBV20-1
CSAMAGFGYTF
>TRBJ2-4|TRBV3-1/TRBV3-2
CASSQRTSGTENIQYF
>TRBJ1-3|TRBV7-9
CASSPYGLLDGNTIYF
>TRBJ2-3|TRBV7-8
CASSLVAGPITDTQYF
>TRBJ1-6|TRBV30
CAWNLDRDSPLHF
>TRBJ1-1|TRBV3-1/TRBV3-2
CASSFFGTGPLNTEAFF
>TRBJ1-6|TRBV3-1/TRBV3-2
CASSRPRTGRGDNSPLHF
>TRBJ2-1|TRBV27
CASSSQGSSYNEQFF
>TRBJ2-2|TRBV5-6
CASGQGVNTGELFF
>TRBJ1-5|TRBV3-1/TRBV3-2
CASSQDRVVQPQHF
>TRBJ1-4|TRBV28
CASIKQGGNEKLFF
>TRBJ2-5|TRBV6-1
CASSEWAGRDETQYF
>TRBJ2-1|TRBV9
CASTTGGTGNPLLYNEQFF
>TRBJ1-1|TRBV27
CASSTLGIQAFF
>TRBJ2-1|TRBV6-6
CASSASGSSYNEQFF
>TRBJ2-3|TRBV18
CASSPPQVHTDTQYF
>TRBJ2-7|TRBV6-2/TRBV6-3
CASSRQIHEQYF
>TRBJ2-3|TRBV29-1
CSGGWGGTGTDTQYF
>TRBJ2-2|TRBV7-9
CASSYSGELFF
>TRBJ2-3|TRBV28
CASRSPGLAGAADTQYF
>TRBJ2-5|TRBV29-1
CSTAGTEETQYF
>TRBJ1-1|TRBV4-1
CASRRGLGGTEAFF
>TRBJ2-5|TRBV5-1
CASSPSRRGSLETQYF
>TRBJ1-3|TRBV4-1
CASSRNSYSGNTIYF
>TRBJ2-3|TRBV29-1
CSVDTGASDTQYF
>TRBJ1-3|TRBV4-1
CASSLGQGNTIYF
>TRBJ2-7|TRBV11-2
CASSLVAGGPPYEQYF
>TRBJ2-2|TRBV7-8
CASSARDSNTGELFF
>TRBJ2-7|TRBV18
CASSPYMGLAGPYEQYF
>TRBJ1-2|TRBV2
CASQPGQGREGYTF
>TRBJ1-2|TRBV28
CASSSSHRGQGTSGYTF
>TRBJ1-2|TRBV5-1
CASSLGVLQGANYGYTF